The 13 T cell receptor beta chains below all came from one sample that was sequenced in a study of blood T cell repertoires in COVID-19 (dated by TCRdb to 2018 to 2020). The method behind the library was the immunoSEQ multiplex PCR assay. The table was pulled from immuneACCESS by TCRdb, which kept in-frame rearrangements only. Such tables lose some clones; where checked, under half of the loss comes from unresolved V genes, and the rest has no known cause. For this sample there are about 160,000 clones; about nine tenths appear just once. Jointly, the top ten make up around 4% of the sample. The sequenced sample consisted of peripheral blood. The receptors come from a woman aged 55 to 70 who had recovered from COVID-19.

Here the CDR3 DNA reads TGTGCCAGCAGTATGCGGGACAGCCGCAATGAGCAGTACTTC. Protein: CASSMRDSRNEQYF. V is TRBV6-5 and J is TRBJ2-7, with a tentative D call TRBD1 (7 bases). Trimming stripped 5 bases from V and 7 bases from J, with 18 bases between. Germline values: CDR1 MNHEY, CDR2 SVGAGI. This CDR3 has 14 amino acids.

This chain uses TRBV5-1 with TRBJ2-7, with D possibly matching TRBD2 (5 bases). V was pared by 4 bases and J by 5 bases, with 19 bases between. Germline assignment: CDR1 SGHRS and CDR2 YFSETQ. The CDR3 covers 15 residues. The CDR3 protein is CASSVRGPERNEQYF. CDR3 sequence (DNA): TGCGCCAGCAGCGTACGAGGGCCGGAGAGGAACGAGCAGTACTTC.

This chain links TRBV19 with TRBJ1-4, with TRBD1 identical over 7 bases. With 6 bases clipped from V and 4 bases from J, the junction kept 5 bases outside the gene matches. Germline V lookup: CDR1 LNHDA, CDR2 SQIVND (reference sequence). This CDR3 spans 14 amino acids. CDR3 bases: TGTGCCAGTAGACCCGGGACAGTTAATGAAAAACTGTTTTTT. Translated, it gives CASRPGTVNEKLFF.

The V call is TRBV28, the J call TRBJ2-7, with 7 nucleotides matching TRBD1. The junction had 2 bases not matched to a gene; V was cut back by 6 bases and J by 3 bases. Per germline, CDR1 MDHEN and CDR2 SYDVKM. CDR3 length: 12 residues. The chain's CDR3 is CASRTGNYEQYF. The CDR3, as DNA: TGTGCCAGCAGGACAGGGAACTACGAGCAGTACTTC.

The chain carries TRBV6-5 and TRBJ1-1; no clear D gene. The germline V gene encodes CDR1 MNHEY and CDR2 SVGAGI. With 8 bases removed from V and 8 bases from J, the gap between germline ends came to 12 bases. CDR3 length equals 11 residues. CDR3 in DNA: TGTGCCAGCTTCTGGAGTATAGAAGCTTTCTTT. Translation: CASFWSIEAFF.

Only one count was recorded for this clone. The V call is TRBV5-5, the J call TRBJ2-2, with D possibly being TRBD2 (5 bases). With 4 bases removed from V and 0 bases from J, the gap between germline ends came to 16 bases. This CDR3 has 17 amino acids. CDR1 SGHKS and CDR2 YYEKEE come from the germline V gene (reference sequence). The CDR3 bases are TGTGCCAGCAGCCCCCCCGGGAAGGGAGCGAACACCGGGGAGCTGTTTTTT. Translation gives CASSPPGKGANTGELFF.

The CDR3 DNA is TGTGCCAGCAGCTCGGGACTAGCGGGGGGTATCGATGAGCAGTTCTTC. Amino acid sequence: CASSSGLAGGIDEQFF. This chain links TRBV5-4 with TRBJ2-1; TRBD2 matches at 15 bases. The CDR3 is 16 amino acids. CDR1 and CDR2 from the germline V gene are SGHNT and YYREEE (reference sequence). The junction had 6 bases not matched to a gene; V was cut back by 3 bases and J by 8 bases.

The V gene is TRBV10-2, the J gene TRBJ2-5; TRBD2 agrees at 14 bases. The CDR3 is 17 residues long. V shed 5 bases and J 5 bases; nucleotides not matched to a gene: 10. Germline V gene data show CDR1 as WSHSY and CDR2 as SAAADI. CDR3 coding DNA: TGCGCCAGCAGTTGGGGACTAGCGGGGGACGGGATTGAGACCCAGTACTTC. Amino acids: CASSWGLAGDGIETQYF.

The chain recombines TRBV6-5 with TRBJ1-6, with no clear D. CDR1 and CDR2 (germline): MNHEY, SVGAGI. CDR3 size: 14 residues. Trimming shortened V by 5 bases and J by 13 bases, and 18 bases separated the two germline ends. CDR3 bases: TGTGCCAGCAGTACCTTTAGCACGCCGTCCCCCCTCCACTTT. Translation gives CASSTFSTPSPLHF.

The CDR3 sequence: CASSQPSGSYNEQFF. For the CDR3, the DNA is TGCGCCAGCAGCCAACCTAGCGGTTCCTACAATGAGCAGTTCTTC. The chain combines TRBV4-1 with TRBJ2-1, with 7 bases identical to TRBD2. This CDR3 is built from 15 residues. V lost 2 bases and J lost 1; bases outside the gene matches: 2. Germline lookup yields CDR1 MGHRA and CDR2 YSYEKL.

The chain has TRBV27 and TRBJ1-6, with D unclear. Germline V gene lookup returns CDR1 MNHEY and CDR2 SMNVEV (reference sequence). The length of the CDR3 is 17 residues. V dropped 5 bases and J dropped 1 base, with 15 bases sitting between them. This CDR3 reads CASSPTPPGSYNSPLHF. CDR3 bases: TGTGCCAGCAGTCCCACCCCTCCGGGGTCCTATAATTCACCCCTCCACTTT.

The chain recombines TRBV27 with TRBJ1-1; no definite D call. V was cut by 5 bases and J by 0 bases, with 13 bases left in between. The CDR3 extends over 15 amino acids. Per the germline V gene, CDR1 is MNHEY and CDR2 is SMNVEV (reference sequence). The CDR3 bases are TGTGCCAGCAGTCCCCCCGGGAGATTGAACACTGAAGCTTTCTTT. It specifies CASSPPGRLNTEAFF.

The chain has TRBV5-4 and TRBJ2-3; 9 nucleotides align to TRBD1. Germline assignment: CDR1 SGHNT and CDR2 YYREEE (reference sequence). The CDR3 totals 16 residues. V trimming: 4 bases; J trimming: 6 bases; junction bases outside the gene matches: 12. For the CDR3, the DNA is TGTGCCAGCAGCCCATCTGGGACAGGGAGGGCCGATACGCAGTATTTT. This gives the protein CASSPSGTGRADTQYF.